This T cell receptor beta chain came from a study of blood T cell repertoires in COVID-19. At the level of the study: Acute and convalescent COVID-19 samples came from the United States, Italy and Spain. PBMCs, B-cell-depleted T cells, or T cells were the source of the cDNA or gDNA that made up the material.

Authors' methods: The authors estimated nucleated cell counts from reference gene primer amplification. Sequencing used immunoSEQ multiplex PCR; TCRdb keeps in-frame clones, though not all of them. For V, J and clone size, that table is used; D and trimming come from the DNA. The sample carries 300,000 or so clones, roughly 90% recorded once. V was pared by 7 bases and J by 0 bases, with 8 bases of the junction left unmatched. The CDR3 sequence is 15 residues long. Germline V CDR1 and CDR2: SNHLY, FYNNEI. This TCR derives from a man aged 18 to 29 who had recovered from COVID-19. V usage is TRBV2 and J usage is TRBJ2-7, with TRBD2 identical over 8 bases. The sequencing sample was made of peripheral blood. CDR3 in DNA: TGTGCCAGCATTTCCGAGCGGGGGTCCTCCTACGAGCAGTACTTC. It is translated as CASISERGSSYEQYF.